This is a list of T cell receptor beta chains from one sample in a study of blood T cell repertoires in COVID-19. Only in-frame clones appear in the TCRdb table, and some are missing; sequencing was by immunoSEQ multiplex PCR. The profile shows 95,000 to 120,000 clones, approximately 88% of them singletons. The sequenced sample consisted of peripheral blood. The receptors derive from a human donor in a cohort sampled during active COVID-19. CDR3s leave out the opening cysteine and the closing phenylalanine or tryptophan.

v_gene	j_gene	CDR3aa
TRBV7-9	TRBJ2-5	ASGSDGTSGVYQETQY
TRBV13	TRBJ2-1	ASSLGRPYNEQF
TRBV20-1	TRBJ1-5	SASGGGEGQPQH
TRBV4-2	TRBJ2-6	ASSQGSGARSGANVLT
TRBV24-1	TRBJ1-2	ATSAGGGYGYT
TRBV28	TRBJ2-4	ASSPRPVGDKNIQY
TRBV21-1	TRBJ1-1	ASSPGQNVFTTEAF
TRBV28	TRBJ1-1	ASSKLSRVTEAF
TRBV10-1	TRBJ2-3	ASSGGGDTQY
TRBV3-1/TRBV3-2	TRBJ2-7	ASSLSDLGYEQY
TRBV27	TRBJ2-3	ASKVGRSTDTQY
TRBV7-9	TRBJ1-1	ASSSHWSVGNTEAF
TRBV5-1	TRBJ2-7	ASSSRDRVGEQY
TRBV19	TRBJ2-7	ASTRTGQGSYEQY
TRBV3-1/TRBV3-2	TRBJ2-2	ASSQEHPNTGELF
TRBV6-1	TRBJ1-2	ASSEREEVNGYT
TRBV30	TRBJ1-1	AWSSGTEAF
TRBV4-1	TRBJ1-4	ASSQTGTSGEKLF
TRBV3-1/TRBV3-2	TRBJ1-5	ASSQDSGGDQPQH
TRBV5-8	TRBJ2-2	ASRSQGGSWELF
TRBV3-1/TRBV3-2	TRBJ2-3	ASSQVSGGATDTQY
TRBV27	TRBJ2-7	ASTPTGGALLEQY
TRBV5-1	TRBJ1-2	ASSEGGAYGYT
TRBV27	TRBJ1-4	ASSHRDIPEKLF
TRBV19	TRBJ2-7	ASSIQVGVASEQY
TRBV10-3	TRBJ2-3	AISVGGGTDTQY
TRBV11-2	TRBJ2-7	ASSFGTLSSYEQY